Listed below are T cell receptor beta chains from one sample, sequenced in a study of blood T cell repertoires in COVID-19. Repertoires were generated with immunoSEQ multiplex PCR, while TCRdb's copy carries only in-frame clones and drops some. The repertoire holds around 45,000 clones, with roughly nine tenths as singletons. Input material: peripheral blood. All receptors derive from a man aged 60 to 75 with active or convalescent COVID-19. Both conserved end residues are trimmed from each CDR3. A D gene is named only where the DNA matches it firmly.

J gene | V gene | D gene | CDR3 protein
TRBJ2-5 | TRBV4-1 | - | ASSQGLVETQY
TRBJ1-2 | TRBV28 | - | ASSPAGGDNYGYT
TRBJ2-1 | TRBV5-6 | TRBD1 | ASRSRDRDYGEQF
TRBJ2-1 | TRBV5-8 | - | ASSFEVGGQF
TRBJ2-7 | TRBV2 | - | ASRRSGNYEQY
TRBJ2-1 | TRBV5-4 | TRBD2 | ASSPDGTSGGLNEQF
TRBJ1-3 | TRBV7-2 | - | ASSLGTVYSGNTIY
TRBJ2-1 | TRBV27 | - | ASRGGGFYNEQF
TRBJ1-6 | TRBV28 | TRBD1 | ASSPGQGGSPLH
TRBJ1-2 | TRBV4-2 | - | ASSQVGREDYGYT
TRBJ1-3 | TRBV10-1 | - | ASSLQGAGNTIY
TRBJ1-5 | TRBV20-1 | - | SASKGKYSNQPQH
TRBJ2-1 | TRBV7-2 | TRBD1 | ASTSWSGTGANEQF
TRBJ1-3 | TRBV7-7 | - | ASSLDPSSGNTIY
TRBJ2-5 | TRBV7-9 | - | ASSLGHSKETQY
TRBJ2-7 | TRBV7-8 | - | ASSEQGFYSYEQY
TRBJ1-1 | TRBV15 | - | ATSRDQHAEAF
TRBJ1-3 | TRBV6-1 | TRBD1 | ASSERGQSGNTIY
TRBJ2-3 | TRBV2 | - | ASSGSRRAFTDTQY
TRBJ1-4 | TRBV14 | - | ASSQGARELF
TRBJ2-2 | TRBV19 | - | ASSTQQGLELF
TRBJ1-6 | TRBV5-1 | TRBD1 | ASRSGGAVNSPLH
TRBJ1-6 | TRBV7-2 | - | ASSLGGFDSPLH
TRBJ2-6 | TRBV5-4 | TRBD1 | ASGPGQVYSGANVLT
TRBJ1-2 | TRBV6-1 | TRBD1 | ASSEGQGPYGYT
TRBJ2-1 | TRBV3-1/TRBV3-2 | - | ASRPLGGEQF
TRBJ2-5 | TRBV7-9 | TRBD2 | ASSLAAGGAETQY
TRBJ1-5 | TRBV7-2 | - | ASSFGGYGQPQH
TRBJ2-1 | TRBV27 | TRBD2 | ASSPPWGGEENEQF
TRBJ2-3 | TRBV18 | TRBD2 | ASSPMGLAGPISTDTQY
TRBJ2-5 | TRBV6-5 | TRBD2 | ASSRLAGGGETQY
TRBJ1-1 | TRBV18 | - | ASSSQANTEAF
TRBJ2-5 | TRBV6-5 | TRBD1 | ASSSYRGMGETQY
TRBJ1-1 | TRBV3-1/TRBV3-2 | - | ASSQSGAEAF
TRBJ1-4 | TRBV10-3 | TRBD1 | AISDQGATNEKLF
TRBJ1-5 | TRBV27 | - | ASSEEGFSNQPQH
TRBJ1-4 | TRBV3-1/TRBV3-2 | - | ASSQSLTVWSEKLF
TRBJ1-1 | TRBV5-8 | TRBD1 | ASSSNRGTEAF
TRBJ2-3 | TRBV6-2/TRBV6-3 | - | ASSYLGTTDTQY
TRBJ1-2 | TRBV9 | TRBD1 | ASSGGQGSGYGYT